This passage covers 4 T cell receptor beta chains from one sample sequenced in a study of blood T cells in healthy people across ages. For the second PCR, which ran for about 7 to 12 cycles, a sample-barcoded 5' primer and a J-beta primer mix were used. TCRdb re-derived calls from the 5' RACE reads in MiXCR, one entry per CDR3 protein. The sample shows about 600,000 distinct CDR3 sequences, around 50% of them seen only once. The sequenced material came from blood. The receptor source for this set is an elderly man in good health.

This clonotype has at least ten counts. The CDR3 reads CASSYTGSYEQYF. CDR3 nucleotide sequence: TGTGCCAGCAGTTACACAGGTTCCTACGAGCAGTACTTC. The chain recombines TRBV6-6 with TRBJ2-7; tentatively, D is TRBD1 (5 bases). The CDR3 extends over 13 amino acids. The V gene's germline CDR1 is MNHNY and CDR2 SVGAGI (reference sequence). The V gene lost 2 bases and the J gene lost 1 base, with 6 bases spanning the gap.

The chain is built from TRBV2 and TRBJ1-5; D perhaps matches TRBD1 (6 bases). Per germline, CDR1 SNHLY and CDR2 FYNNEI. With 6 bases removed from V and 0 bases from J, the gap between germline ends came to 15 bases. This CDR3 has 16 amino acids. CDR3 DNA: TGTGCCAGCAGAGGGGGACCGTCCTTTAGCAATCAGCCCCAGCATTTT. The encoded protein is CASRGGPSFSNQPQHF.

This clonotype showed up just a few times. The chain recombines TRBV20-1 with TRBJ2-7; perhaps TRBD2 as D (5 bases). Trimming removed 0 bases from V and 7 bases from J, with 10 bases in between. This CDR3 has 12 residues. CDR1 is DFQATT, CDR2 SNEGSKA, per germline (reference sequence). The CDR3 spells CSARDLWEEQYF. The CDR3 DNA is TGCAGTGCTAGAGATCTCTGGGAGGAGCAGTACTTC.

This clonotype was detected only once. The rearrangement uses TRBV28 and TRBJ2-3, with 8 bases fitting TRBD2. The length of the CDR3 is 17 residues. From germline, CDR1 is MDHEN and CDR2 SYDVKM. Trimming at V came to 6 bases and at J to 2 bases, leaving 13 bases not matched to a gene. CDR3 protein: CASSRSGSGSVTDTQYF. The DNA of the CDR3 is TGTGCCAGCAGCCGCTCAGGGAGCGGGAGTGTCACAGATACGCAGTATTTT.